Below, one TCR beta chain is given with its context. Its antigen is still unknown. This specimen comes from a study of human T cells and chemical hapten exposure. At the level of the study: Throughout the approximately 24-week study, diphenylcyclopropenone was applied weekly to the patients' scalps. TCR yields per sample varied mostly from small pooled library volume differences.

Germline lookup yields CDR1 MNHNY and CDR2 SVGAGI (reference sequence). This CDR3 region has 17 residues. The trim removed 2 bases at V and 3 bases at J, leaving 6 bases unmatched. Regarding the study as a whole: All donors were alopecia patients, so their immunity may differ from that of healthy people. The number of TCRs above 1 in 1000 frequency did not change after DPC sensitization.

One entry per CDR3 protein, called by TCRdb with MiXCR from the RACE reads. The repertoire has approximately 88,000 distinct CDR3 sequences, about an eighth of them found once; the top ten carry around 5.7%. Time point denoted: patch test 3, about 24 weeks after DPC sensitization. Regarding treatment: therapeutic diphenylcyclopropenone sensitization with weekly scalp DPC. Sequenced here: whole blood, sampled in connection with sensitization to the hapten diphenylcyclopropenone (DPC). This TCR derives from a woman between 45 and 65 years old with alopecia areata. Some clones in this sample may be carry-over from other donors' samples. The rearrangement links TRBV6-6 to TRBJ1-5; 11 bases line up with TRBD1. The CDR3 sequence is CASSYTGTGGLNQPQHF. The CDR3 DNA follows: TGTGCCAGCAGTTACACTGGGACAGGGGGACTCAATCAGCCCCAGCATTTT.